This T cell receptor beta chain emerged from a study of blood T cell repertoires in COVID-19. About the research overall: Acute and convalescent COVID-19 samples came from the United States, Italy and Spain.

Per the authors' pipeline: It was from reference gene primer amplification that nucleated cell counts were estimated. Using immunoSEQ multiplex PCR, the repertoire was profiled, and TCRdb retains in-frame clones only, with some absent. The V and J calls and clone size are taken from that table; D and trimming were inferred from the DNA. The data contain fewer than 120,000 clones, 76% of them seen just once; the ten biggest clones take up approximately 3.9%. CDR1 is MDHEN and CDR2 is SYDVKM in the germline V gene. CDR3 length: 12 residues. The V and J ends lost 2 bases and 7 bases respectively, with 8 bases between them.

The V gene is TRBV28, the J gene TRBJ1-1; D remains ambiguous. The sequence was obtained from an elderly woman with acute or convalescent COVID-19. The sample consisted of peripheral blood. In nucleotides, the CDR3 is TGTGCCAGCAGTTTAGCGGGAGGTGAAGCTTTCTTT. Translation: CASSLAGGEAFF.